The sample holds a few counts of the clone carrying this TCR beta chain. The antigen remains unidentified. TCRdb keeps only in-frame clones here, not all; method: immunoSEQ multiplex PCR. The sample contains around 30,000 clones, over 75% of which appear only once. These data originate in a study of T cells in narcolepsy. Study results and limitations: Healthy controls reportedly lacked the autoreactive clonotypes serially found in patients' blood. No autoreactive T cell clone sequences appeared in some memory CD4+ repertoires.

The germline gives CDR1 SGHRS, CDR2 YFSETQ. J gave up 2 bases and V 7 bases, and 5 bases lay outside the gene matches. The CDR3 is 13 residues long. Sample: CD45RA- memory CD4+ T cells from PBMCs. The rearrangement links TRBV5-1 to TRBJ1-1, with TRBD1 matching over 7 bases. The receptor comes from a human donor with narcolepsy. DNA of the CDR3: TGCGCCAGCGCGACAGGGCTAAACACTGAAGCTTTCTTT. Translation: CASATGLNTEAFF.